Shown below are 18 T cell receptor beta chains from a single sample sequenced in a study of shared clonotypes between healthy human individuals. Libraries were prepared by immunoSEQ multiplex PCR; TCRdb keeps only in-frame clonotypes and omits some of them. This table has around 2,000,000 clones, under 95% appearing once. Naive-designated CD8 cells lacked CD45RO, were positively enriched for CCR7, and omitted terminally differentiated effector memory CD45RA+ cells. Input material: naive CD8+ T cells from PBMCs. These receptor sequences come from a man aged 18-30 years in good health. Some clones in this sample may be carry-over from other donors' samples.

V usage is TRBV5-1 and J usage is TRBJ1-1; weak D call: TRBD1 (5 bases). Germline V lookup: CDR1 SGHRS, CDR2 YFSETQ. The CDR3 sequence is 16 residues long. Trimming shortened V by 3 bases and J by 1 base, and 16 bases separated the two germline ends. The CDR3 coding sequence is TGCGCCAGCAGCTGGTGGGGCGTCGGGGGGAACACTGAAGCTTTCTTT. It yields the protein CASSWWGVGGNTEAFF.

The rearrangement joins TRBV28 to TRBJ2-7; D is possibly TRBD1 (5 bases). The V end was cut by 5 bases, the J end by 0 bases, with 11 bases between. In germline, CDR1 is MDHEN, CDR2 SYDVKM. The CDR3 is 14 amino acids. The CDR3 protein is CASSLRQSSYEQYF. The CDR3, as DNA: TGTGCCAGCAGTCTAAGACAGAGCTCCTACGAGCAGTACTTC.

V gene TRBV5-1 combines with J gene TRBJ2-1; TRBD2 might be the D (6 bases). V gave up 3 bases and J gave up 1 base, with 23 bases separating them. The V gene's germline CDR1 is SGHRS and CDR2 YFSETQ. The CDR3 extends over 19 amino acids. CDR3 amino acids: CASSWGGGGSRHSYNEQFF. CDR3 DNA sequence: TGCGCCAGCAGCTGGGGAGGAGGCGGTAGCCGACATTCCTACAATGAGCAGTTCTTC.

DNA for the CDR3: TGTGCCAGCAAAGCCCACAGGAACTCCTACGAGCAGTACTTC. Translating gives CASKAHRNSYEQYF. The chain combines TRBV27 with TRBJ2-7, with a weak D call TRBD1 (5 bases). Between the trimmed V and J ends, which lost 7 bases and 0 bases, there was a span of 13 bases. The germline CDR1 and CDR2 sequences are MNHEY and SMNVEV (reference sequence). CDR3 length: 14 residues.

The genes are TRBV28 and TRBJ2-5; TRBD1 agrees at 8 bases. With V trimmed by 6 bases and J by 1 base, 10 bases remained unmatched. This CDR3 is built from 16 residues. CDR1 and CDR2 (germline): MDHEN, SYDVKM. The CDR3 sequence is CASRPPTGEVQETQYF. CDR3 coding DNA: TGTGCCAGCAGACCCCCGACAGGGGAGGTCCAAGAGACCCAGTACTTC.

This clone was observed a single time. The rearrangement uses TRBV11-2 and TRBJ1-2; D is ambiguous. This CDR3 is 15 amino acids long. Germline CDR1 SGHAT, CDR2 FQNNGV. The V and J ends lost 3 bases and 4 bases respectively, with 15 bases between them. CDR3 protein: CASSFSRASTYGYTF. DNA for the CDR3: TGTGCCAGCAGCTTCTCCCGGGCTTCTACCTATGGCTACACCTTC.

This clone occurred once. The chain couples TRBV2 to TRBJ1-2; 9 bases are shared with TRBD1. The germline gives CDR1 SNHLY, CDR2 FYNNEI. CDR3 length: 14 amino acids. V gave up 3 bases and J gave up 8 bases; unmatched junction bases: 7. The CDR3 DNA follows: TGTGCCAGCAGTGAGCACAGGGGGCGCTGGGGCTACACCTTC. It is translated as CASSEHRGRWGYTF.

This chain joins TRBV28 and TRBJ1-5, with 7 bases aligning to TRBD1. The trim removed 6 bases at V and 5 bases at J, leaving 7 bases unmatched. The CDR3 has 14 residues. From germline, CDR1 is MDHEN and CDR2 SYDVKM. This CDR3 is CASSFGQAHQPQHF. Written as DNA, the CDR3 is TGTGCCAGCAGCTTTGGACAGGCACATCAGCCCCAGCATTTT.

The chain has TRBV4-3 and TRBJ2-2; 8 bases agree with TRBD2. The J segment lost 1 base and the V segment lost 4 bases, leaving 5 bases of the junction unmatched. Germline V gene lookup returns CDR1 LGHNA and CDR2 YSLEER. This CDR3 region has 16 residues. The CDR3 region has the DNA TGCGCCAGCAGCCGGTTACTAGCGGAGAACACCGGGGAGCTGTTTTTT. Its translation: CASSRLLAENTGELFF.

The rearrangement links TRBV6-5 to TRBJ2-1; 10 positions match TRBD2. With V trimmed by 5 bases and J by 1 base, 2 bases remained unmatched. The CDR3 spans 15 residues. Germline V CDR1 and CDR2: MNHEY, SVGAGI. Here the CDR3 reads CASSRAGGSYNEQFF. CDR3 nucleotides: TGTGCCAGCAGTCGAGCGGGAGGGTCCTACAATGAGCAGTTCTTC.

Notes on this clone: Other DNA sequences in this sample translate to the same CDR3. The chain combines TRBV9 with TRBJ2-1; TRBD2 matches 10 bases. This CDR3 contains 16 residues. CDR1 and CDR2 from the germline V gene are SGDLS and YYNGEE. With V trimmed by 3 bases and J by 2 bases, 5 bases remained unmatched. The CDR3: CASSARAGGAYNEQFF. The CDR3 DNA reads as TGTGCCAGCAGCGCCAGAGCGGGAGGGGCCTACAATGAGCAGTTCTTC.

The CDR3 spells CASSSLAGIIYEQYF. Written as DNA, the CDR3 is TGTGCCAGCAGTTCTCTAGCGGGGATCATCTACGAGCAGTACTTC. This rearrangement joins TRBV11-2 to TRBJ2-7; TRBD2 agrees at 9 bases. Trimming removed 6 bases from V and 3 bases from J; junction bases left unmatched: 9. The CDR3 is 15 amino acids. Germline V gene sequence: CDR1 SGHAT, CDR2 FQNNGV.

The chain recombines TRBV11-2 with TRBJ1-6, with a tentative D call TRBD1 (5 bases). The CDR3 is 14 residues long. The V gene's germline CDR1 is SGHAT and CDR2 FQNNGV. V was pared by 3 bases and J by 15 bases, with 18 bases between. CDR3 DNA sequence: TGTGCCAGCAGCTTGAGTAGGGGAACGGGGGACCTCCACTTT. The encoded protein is CASSLSRGTGDLHF.

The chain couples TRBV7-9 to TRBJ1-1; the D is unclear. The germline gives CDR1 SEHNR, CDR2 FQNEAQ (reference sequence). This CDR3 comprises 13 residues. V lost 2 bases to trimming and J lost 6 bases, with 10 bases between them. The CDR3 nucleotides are TGTGCCAGCAGCTTACCTCTCTTGGCTGAAGCTTTCTTT. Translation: CASSLPLLAEAFF.

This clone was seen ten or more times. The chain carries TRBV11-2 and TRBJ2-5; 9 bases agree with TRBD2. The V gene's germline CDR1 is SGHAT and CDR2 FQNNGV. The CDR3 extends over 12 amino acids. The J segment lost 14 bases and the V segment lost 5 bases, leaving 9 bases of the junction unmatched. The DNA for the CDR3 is TGTGCCAGCAGCCATCTAGCGGGGTACGCATACTTC. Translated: CASSHLAGYAYF.

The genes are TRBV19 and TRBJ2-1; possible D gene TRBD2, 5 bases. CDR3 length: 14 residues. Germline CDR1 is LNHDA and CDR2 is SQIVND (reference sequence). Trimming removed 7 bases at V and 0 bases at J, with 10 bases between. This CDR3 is CASTGESSYNEQFF. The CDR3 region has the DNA TGTGCCAGTACTGGGGAGAGCTCCTACAATGAGCAGTTCTTC.

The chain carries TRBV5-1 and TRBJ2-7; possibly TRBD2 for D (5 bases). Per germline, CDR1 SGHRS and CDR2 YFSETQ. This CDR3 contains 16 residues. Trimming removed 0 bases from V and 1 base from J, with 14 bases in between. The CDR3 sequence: CASSLVPVTGSYEQYF. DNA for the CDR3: TGCGCCAGCAGCTTGGTGCCGGTGACGGGATCCTACGAGCAGTACTTC. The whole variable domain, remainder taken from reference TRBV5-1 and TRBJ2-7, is KAGVTQTPRYLIKTRGQQVTLSCSPISGHRSVSWYQQTPGQGLQFLFEYFSETQRNKGNFPGRFSGRQFSNSRSEMNVSTLELGDSALYLCASSLVPVTGSYEQYFGPGTRLTVT.

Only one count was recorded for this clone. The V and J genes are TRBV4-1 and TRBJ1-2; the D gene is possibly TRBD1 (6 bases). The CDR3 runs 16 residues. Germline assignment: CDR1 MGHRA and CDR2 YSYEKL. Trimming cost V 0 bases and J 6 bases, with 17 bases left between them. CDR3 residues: CASSQDTRQDFNGYTF. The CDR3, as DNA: TGCGCCAGCAGCCAAGATACCAGACAGGACTTCAATGGCTACACCTTC.